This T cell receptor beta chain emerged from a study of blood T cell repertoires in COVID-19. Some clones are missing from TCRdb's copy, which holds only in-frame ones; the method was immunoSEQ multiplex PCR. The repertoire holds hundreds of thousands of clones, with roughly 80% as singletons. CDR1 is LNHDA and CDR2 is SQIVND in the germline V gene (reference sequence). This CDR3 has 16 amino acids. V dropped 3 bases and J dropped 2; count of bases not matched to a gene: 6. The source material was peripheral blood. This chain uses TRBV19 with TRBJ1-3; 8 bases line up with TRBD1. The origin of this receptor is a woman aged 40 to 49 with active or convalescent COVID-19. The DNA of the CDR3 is TGTGCCAGTAGTATCCGGACAGGGATCACTGGAAACACCATATATTTT. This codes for CASSIRTGITGNTIYF.